This T cell receptor (beta chain) comes out of a study of blood T cell repertoires in COVID-19. About the research overall: Acute-phase and convalescent COVID-19 samples originated in the United States, Italy and Spain.

The CDR3 length is 14 residues. Per the germline V gene, CDR1 is KGHDR and CDR2 is SFDVKD. V was trimmed by 3 bases and J by 4 bases, leaving 11 bases between them. Per the original methods: Estimates of nucleated cell counts were drawn from the amplification of reference gene primers. Assay: immunoSEQ multiplex PCR; the TCRdb copy retains only in-frame clones and omits some. D and trimming come from the DNA, and the V and J calls and clone size come from that table. This sample has 250,000 or so clones; 80% to 85% occur once, and the top ten carry 1.5%. This chain uses TRBV24-1 with TRBJ1-1; D is undetermined. This receptor was identified in a woman between 40 and 50 years old who had recovered from COVID-19. Sequenced sample: peripheral blood. This CDR3 reads CATSDPLIPTEAFF. CDR3 DNA sequence: TGTGCCACCAGTGATCCCCTTATTCCCACTGAAGCTTTCTTT.